This TCR beta chain was observed in a study of early T cells in non-severe SARS-CoV-2 infection (dated by TCRdb to 2020 to 2023). At the level of the whole study: Because TCR sequencing was done on bulk RNA from unsorted whole blood, the alpha and beta chains could not be paired.

From a lookup of the germline V gene, CDR1 and CDR2 are SGHRS and YFSETQ. Its CDR3 holds 14 amino acids, cysteine through phenylalanine. The CDR3 DNA has 42 bases and is translated from base 1. Trimming removed 9 bases from V and 2 bases from J; the gene matches leave 9 bases unexplained. Taking its sample share into account, this clonotype is medium-sized (0.01 to 0.1%). Its antigen remains undetermined. Base qualities were left out, and no much larger clone turns up one base away. The study at large found these results: VDJdb matching was skewed toward anti-spike CD8 responses, so virus-specific expansions were likely underestimated and private and CD4 specificities were missed.

Library preparation employed 5' RACE. TCRdb shows the sequencer as NextSeq 500. In the TCR library protocol, unique molecular identifiers were attached to individual cDNA molecules to correct for PCR bias and sequencing error. Both TCR alpha and beta chains were sequenced, and tight co-correlation was observed between alpha and beta sequence abundances in each sample. In the authors' own workflow: Decombinator V4 was used to annotate the V gene, J gene and CDR3 of the TCR sequences. TCRs were defined as expanded if a significant change between any two time points was detected under a Poisson model with p below 0.0001. TCR abundances were normalised to the total number of TCRs sequenced in each sample and reported as counts per million. MAIT TCRs were defined by TRAV1-2 paired with TRAJ12, TRAJ20 or TRAJ33, and iNKT TCRs by TRAV10 paired with TRAJ18. VDJdb, accessed 1 November 2021, was searched for CMV, EBV and SARS-CoV-2 annotated TCRs, with TCRs annotated for multiple antigens excluded. In TCRdb, the public reads were trimmed at Q25 with fastp and aligned with MiXCR, with productive beta chains retained. Rows with one shared CDR3 protein collapse into an entry with the most common genes and DNA. None of the V and J calls come from the authors' own analysis; TCRdb made them. The sample records 59,000 or so distinct CDR3 sequences, around 12% of which are singletons. The ten largest account for 1.2% to 1.5% of the sample.

A case-control design nested within a healthcare worker cohort in London, UK, was used, with weekly nasopharyngeal swab PCR tests and blood sampling performed. Healthcare workers were enrolled in the week of the UK lockdown, from 23 to 31 March 2020, and were followed every week for up to roughly 16 weeks. The input for sequencing was whole blood, taken at baseline. The TCR originated in an adult who was a healthcare worker with PCR-confirmed SARS-CoV-2 infection or an uninfected control (not recorded which). The chain links TRBV5-1 with TRBJ1-2, with 8 bases matching TRBD1. The DNA is as follows: TGCGCCACGCAAACCGGGACAGGAAACTATGGCTACACCTTC. It specifies CATQTGTGNYGYTF.